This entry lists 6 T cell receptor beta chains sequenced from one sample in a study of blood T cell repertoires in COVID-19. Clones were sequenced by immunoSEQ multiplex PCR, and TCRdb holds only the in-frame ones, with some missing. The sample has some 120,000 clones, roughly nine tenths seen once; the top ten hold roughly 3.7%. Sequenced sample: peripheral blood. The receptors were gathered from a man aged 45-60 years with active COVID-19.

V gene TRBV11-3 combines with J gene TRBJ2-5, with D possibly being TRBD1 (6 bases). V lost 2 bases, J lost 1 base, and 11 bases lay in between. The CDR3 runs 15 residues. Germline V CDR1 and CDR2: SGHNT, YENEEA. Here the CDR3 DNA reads TGTGCCAGCAGCTTACGTCAGGGGTTCCAAGAGACCCAGTACTTC. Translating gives CASSLRQGFQETQYF.

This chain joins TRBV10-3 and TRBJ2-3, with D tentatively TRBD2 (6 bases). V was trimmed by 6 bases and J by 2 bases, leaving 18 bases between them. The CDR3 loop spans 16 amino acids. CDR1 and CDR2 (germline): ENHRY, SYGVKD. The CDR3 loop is CAISDNQGGPTDTQYF. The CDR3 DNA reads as TGTGCCATCAGCGACAACCAGGGAGGCCCCACAGATACGCAGTATTTT.

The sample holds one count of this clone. This CDR3 is CASGTGGHNSPLHF. The CDR3 DNA reads as TGTGCCAGCGGGACAGGGGGCCATAATTCACCCCTCCACTTT. The J gene is TRBJ1-6, the V gene TRBV5-5; the match to TRBD1 covers 12 bases. Germline V CDR1 and CDR2: SGHKS, YYEKEE (reference sequence). V lost 7 bases to trimming and J lost 5 bases; unmatched junction nucleotides: 1. The length of the CDR3 is 14 residues. Full variable domain (outside the CDR3, taken from reference TRBV5-5 and TRBJ1-6): DAGVTQSPTHLIKTRGQQVTLRCSPISGHKSVSWYQQVLGQGPQFIFQYYEKEERGRGNFPDRFSARQFPNYSSELNVNALLLGDSALYLCASGTGGHNSPLHFGNGTRLTVT.

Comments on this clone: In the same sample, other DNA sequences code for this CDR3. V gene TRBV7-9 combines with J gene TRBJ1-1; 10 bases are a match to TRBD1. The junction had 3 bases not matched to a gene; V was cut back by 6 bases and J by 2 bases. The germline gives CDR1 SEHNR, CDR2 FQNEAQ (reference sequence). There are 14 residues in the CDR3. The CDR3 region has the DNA TGTGCCAGCAGTAGGACAGGGGGAAACACTGAAGCTTTCTTT. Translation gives CASSRTGGNTEAFF.

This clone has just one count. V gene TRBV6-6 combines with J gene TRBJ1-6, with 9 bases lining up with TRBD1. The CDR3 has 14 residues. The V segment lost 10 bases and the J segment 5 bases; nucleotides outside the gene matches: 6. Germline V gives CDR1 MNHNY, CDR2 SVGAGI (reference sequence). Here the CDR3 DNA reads TGTGCCACAACACAGGGGGCGGATAATTCACCCCTCCACTTT. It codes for CATTQGADNSPLHF.

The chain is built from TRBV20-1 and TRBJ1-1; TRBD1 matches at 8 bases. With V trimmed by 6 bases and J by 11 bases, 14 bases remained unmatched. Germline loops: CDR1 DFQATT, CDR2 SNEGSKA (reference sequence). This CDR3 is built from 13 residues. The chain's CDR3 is CSASRDRPTGAFF. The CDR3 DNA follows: TGCAGTGCAAGTCGGGACAGGCCGACCGGGGCTTTCTTT.